In this sample, the clone carrying this T cell receptor beta chain turned up a few times. Its antigen is unknown. The sample comes from a study of cytomegalovirus exposure and HLA in healthy donors. Study-wide results and caveats: It emerged from a later analysis that several of the most significant clusters appeared to be linked to common viral pathogens. CMV serostatus was the only recorded immune exposure for donors. It was reported that the classifier diagnosed cytomegalovirus status with high specificity and sensitivity in both the original and validation cohorts.

The CDR3 totals 15 residues. V gave up 5 bases and J gave up 1 base; unmatched junction bases: 3. From germline, CDR1 is SNHLY and CDR2 FYNNEI. This PCR relied on a set of 60 Vbeta primers and 13 Jbeta primers. Assay used: immunoSEQ multiplex PCR; TCRdb lists only in-frame clones, some missing. This repertoire shows about 95,000 clones, roughly four fifths found once; its top ten account for around 3.7%. Healthy people donating bone marrow made up the donors. The clonotype was recovered from a man aged 25-40 years in good health and CMV-seropositive. Sequenced material: PBMCs. The rearrangement joins TRBV2 to TRBJ2-2; TRBD2 matches 8 bases. The CDR3 DNA sequence: TGTGCCAGCAGTATACTAGCGGAGAACACCGGGGAGCTGTTTTTT. Translated, it gives CASSILAENTGELFF.